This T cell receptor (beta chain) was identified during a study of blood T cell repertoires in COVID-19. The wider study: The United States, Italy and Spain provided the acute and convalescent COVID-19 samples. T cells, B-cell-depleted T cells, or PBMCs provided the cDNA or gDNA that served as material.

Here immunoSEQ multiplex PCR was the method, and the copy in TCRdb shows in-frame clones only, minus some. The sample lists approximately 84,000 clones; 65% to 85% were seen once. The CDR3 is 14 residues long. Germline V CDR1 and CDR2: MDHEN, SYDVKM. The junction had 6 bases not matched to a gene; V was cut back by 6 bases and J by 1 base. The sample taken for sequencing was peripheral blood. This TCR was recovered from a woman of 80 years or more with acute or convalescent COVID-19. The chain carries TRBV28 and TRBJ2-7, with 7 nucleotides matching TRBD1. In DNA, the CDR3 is TGTGCCAGCAGCCAAACAGGGGTATCCTACGAGCAGTACTTC. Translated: CASSQTGVSYEQYF. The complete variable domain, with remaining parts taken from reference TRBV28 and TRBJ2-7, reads DVKVTQSSRYLVKRTGEKVFLECVQDMDHENMFWYRQDPGLGLRLIYFSYDVKMKEKGDIPEGYSVSREKKERFSLILESASTNQTSMYLCASSQTGVSYEQYFGPGTRLTVT.